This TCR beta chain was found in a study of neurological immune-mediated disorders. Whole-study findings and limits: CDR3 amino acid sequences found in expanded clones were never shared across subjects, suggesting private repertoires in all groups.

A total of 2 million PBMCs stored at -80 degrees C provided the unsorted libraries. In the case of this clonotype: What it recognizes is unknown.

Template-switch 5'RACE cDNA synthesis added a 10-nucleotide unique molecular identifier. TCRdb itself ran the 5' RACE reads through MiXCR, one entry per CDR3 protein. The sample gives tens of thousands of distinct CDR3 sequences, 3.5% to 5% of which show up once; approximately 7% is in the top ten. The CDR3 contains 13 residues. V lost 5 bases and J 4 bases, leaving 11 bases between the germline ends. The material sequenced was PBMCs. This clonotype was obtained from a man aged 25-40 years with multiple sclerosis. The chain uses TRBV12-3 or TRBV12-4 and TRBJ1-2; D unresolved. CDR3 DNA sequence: TGTGCCAGCAGTCCGAGCGGAAGCTATGGCTACACCTTC. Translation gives CASSPSGSYGYTF.